Below, 5 T cell receptor beta chains from the same sample are listed, as sequenced in a study of response to subunit inactivated influenza vaccine. TCRdb analysed the RT-PCR reads with MiXCR anew, one entry per CDR3 protein. The profile covers approximately 500,000 distinct CDR3 sequences, with approximately 14% appearing a single time and around 10% taken by the ten largest. The specimen comprised PBMCs from blood, sampled 12 days after vaccination. The source is a man in his fifties who received an inactivated influenza vaccine.

Only a few counts were recorded for this clonotype. V usage is TRBV19 and J usage is TRBJ2-2; 8 positions agree with TRBD2. CDR1 and CDR2 from the germline V gene are LNHDA and SQIVND (reference sequence). The CDR3 is 18 amino acids. Trimming cost V 5 bases and J 3 bases; bases outside gene matches: 14. In nucleotides, the CDR3 is TGTGCCAGTAGTGTCAACTCAGCCGGGACTAGATACACCGGGGAGCTGTTTTTT. The encoded protein is CASSVNSAGTRYTGELFF.

This clonotype showed up many times. This chain uses TRBV5-1 with TRBJ1-1, with D perhaps TRBD1 (5 bases). Germline V CDR1 and CDR2: SGHRS, YFSETQ. Trimming stripped 4 bases from V and 3 bases from J, with 13 bases between. This CDR3 spans 14 amino acids. The CDR3 loop is CASSPPGRYTEAFF. CDR3 nucleotide sequence: TGCGCCAGCAGCCCCCCGGGACGCTACACTGAAGCTTTCTTT.

The chain links TRBV7-2 to TRBJ2-2; unclear D gene. V was pared by 5 bases and J by 3 bases, with 10 bases between. This CDR3 is 14 amino acids long. Germline loops: CDR1 SGHTA, CDR2 FQGNSA. The CDR3 reads CASSKNYDTGELFF. The CDR3, as DNA: TGTGCCAGCAGCAAAAACTACGACACCGGGGAGCTGTTTTTT.

This clonotype was detected many times. The V and J genes are TRBV12-3 or TRBV12-4 and TRBJ1-1; 7 bases match TRBD1. V was clipped by 2 bases and J by 5 bases; unmatched bases: 5. The CDR3 is 14 residues long. The chain's CDR3 is CASSLRTGGTEAFF. CDR3 nucleotides: TGTGCCAGCAGTTTAAGGACAGGTGGGACTGAAGCTTTCTTT.

This clonotype was counted at least ten times. V gene TRBV12-3 or TRBV12-4 combines with J gene TRBJ2-1; the D is unclear. Trimming took off 6 bases at V and 7 bases at J, with 7 bases between the two ends. The CDR3 extends over 11 amino acids. Here the CDR3 DNA reads TGTGCCAGCAGCTTTAGGAATGAGCAGTTCTTC. It specifies CASSFRNEQFF.